A single sample gave rise to the 15 T cell receptor beta chains below, sequenced in a study of blood T cells in healthy people across ages. It was with a sample-barcoded 5' primer and a J-beta primer mix that a second PCR of roughly 7 to 12 cycles was run. One entry per CDR3 protein results from TCRdb running MiXCR on the 5' RACE reads. The data show fewer than 1,000,000 distinct CDR3 sequences, with 40% to 50% seen just once and approximately 19% held by the top ten. Material for sequencing was blood. The origin of the receptors is a man aged 55 to 70 in good health.

This clonotype was found a few times. The chain employs TRBV10-2 and TRBJ2-2; TRBD2 is a possible D gene (5 bases). Germline assignment: CDR1 WSHSY and CDR2 SAAADI. This CDR3 spans 16 amino acids. The V and J ends lost 0 bases and 4 bases respectively, with 12 bases between them. CDR3 residues: CASSESRGFGTGELFF. CDR3 nucleotide sequence: TGCGCCAGCAGTGAGTCGAGAGGGTTCGGCACCGGGGAGCTGTTTTTT.

This chain uses TRBV5-1 with TRBJ2-7; D unresolved. The CDR3 length is 14 residues. The germline CDR1 and CDR2 sequences are SGHRS and YFSETQ. V lost 4 bases, J lost 3 bases, and 14 bases lay in between. The CDR3 nucleotides are TGCGCCAGCAGCCTTGACTGCGTCTACTACGAGCAGTACTTC. It encodes CASSLDCVYYEQYF.

A few counts support this clonotype. V usage is TRBV6-2 or TRBV6-3 and J usage is TRBJ2-5, with D perhaps matching TRBD1 or TRBD2 (5 bases each). The CDR3 is 14 amino acids. Germline-derived CDR1 and CDR2 are MNHEY and SVGEGT. V shed 8 bases and J shed 3 bases, with 16 bases lying between them. CDR3 residues: CASQLRDPKETQYF. The CDR3 nucleotides read TGTGCCAGCCAGTTACGGGACCCTAAAGAGACCCAGTACTTC.

In its sample, this clonotype was seen a few times. The chain carries TRBV28 and TRBJ1-2; D might be TRBD1 (5 bases). CDR3 length equals 13 residues. CDR1 is MDHEN, CDR2 SYDVKM, per germline. The germline V and J ends were trimmed by 5 bases and 6 bases, with 13 bases remaining between them. CDR3 nucleotide sequence: TGTGCCAGCAGTGTACGCGGGGCTGATGGCTACACCTTC. Its protein is CASSVRGADGYTF.

V and J are TRBV30 and TRBJ1-2; D may be TRBD1 (5 bases). CDR3 length: 14 amino acids. Trimming took 2 bases from V and 8 from J, leaving 18 bases between them. CDR1 GTSNPN and CDR2 SVGIG come from the germline V gene (reference sequence). The CDR3 sequence: CAWSPEWGLGGYTF. The CDR3 DNA reads TGTGCCTGGAGTCCCGAGTGGGGCCTGGGAGGCTACACCTTC.

This clonotype was picked up a small number of times. The chain is built from TRBV4-3 and TRBJ2-6; D not resolved. The CDR3 is 17 residues long. In germline, CDR1 is LGHNA, CDR2 YSLEER. Trimming cost V 1 base and J 0 bases, with 10 bases left between them. The CDR3 region is CASSQGQATSGANVLTF. The CDR3 nucleotides are TGCGCCAGCAGCCAAGGTCAGGCAACCTCTGGGGCCAACGTCCTGACTTTC.

This clonotype was seen only a few times. The chain uses TRBV20-1 and TRBJ2-3, with 7 positions matching TRBD2. Germline lookup yields CDR1 DFQATT and CDR2 SNEGSKA (reference sequence). Germline trimming cut 0 bases from V and 2 bases from J; bases unmatched to any gene: 8. There are 16 residues in the CDR3. The CDR3 spells CSAREEFRGDTDTQYF. DNA of the CDR3: TGCAGTGCTAGAGAAGAGTTCCGGGGGGACACAGATACGCAGTATTTT.

The V gene is TRBV4-3, the J gene TRBJ1-2, with a weak D call TRBD1 (6 bases). V lost 6 bases and J 7 bases, leaving 18 bases between the germline ends. Germline V CDR1 and CDR2: LGHNA, YSLEER. The CDR3 sequence is 14 residues long. The CDR3 coding sequence is TGCGCCAGCAGTCGGGACATAAACGCGGGTGGCTACACCTTC. Translation gives CASSRDINAGGYTF.

This clonotype was seen a handful of times. V gene TRBV20-1 combines with J gene TRBJ1-1; D is ambiguous. CDR1 is DFQATT and CDR2 is SNEGSKA in the germline V gene (reference sequence). V was cut by 0 bases and J by 2 bases, with 7 bases left in between. This CDR3 region has 13 residues. The CDR3 sequence: CSAREGPNTEAFF. The DNA for the CDR3 is TGCAGTGCTAGAGAGGGCCCTAACACTGAAGCTTTCTTT.

This chain connects TRBV7-2 to TRBJ2-3, with 12 bases that match TRBD2. The V segment lost 1 base and the J segment 10 bases; nucleotides outside the gene matches: 3. Germline V gene lookup returns CDR1 SGHTA and CDR2 FQGNSA. The length of the CDR3 is 14 residues. CDR3 sequence (DNA): TGTGCCAGCAGCTTAGGGACTAGCGGGGTGGCGCAGTATTTT. It translates to CASSLGTSGVAQYF.

This clonotype was seen many times. The rearrangement links TRBV29-1 to TRBJ2-7; D is perhaps TRBD1 (6 bases). Germline V CDR1 and CDR2: SQVTM, ANQGSEA. The CDR3 sequence is 14 residues long. V lost 3 bases and J 0 bases, leaving 12 bases between the germline ends. The CDR3: CSVEMGASSYEQYF. Here the CDR3 DNA reads TGCAGCGTTGAGATGGGGGCTAGCTCCTACGAGCAGTACTTC.

The chain combines TRBV20-1 with TRBJ2-1; no firm D call. Trimming cost V 4 bases and J 4 bases, with 5 bases left between them. Germline values: CDR1 DFQATT, CDR2 SNEGSKA (reference sequence). The CDR3 length is 11 residues. CDR3 DNA: TGCAGTGCTATCGATTACAATGAGCAGTTCTTC. Translation gives CSAIDYNEQFF.

The gene calls are TRBV7-2 and TRBJ2-3; maybe TRBD1 (6 bases). This CDR3 has 16 amino acids. Germline CDR1 and CDR2: SGHTA and FQGNSA. Trimming removed 2 bases from V and 2 bases from J, with 14 bases in between. The CDR3 nucleotides are TGTGCCAGCAGCTTACCAGTGGGGGCATACACAGATACGCAGTATTTT. This encodes CASSLPVGAYTDTQYF.

This clonotype was found many times. The chain combines TRBV7-2 with TRBJ2-7; 9 bases agree with TRBD2. The CDR3 is 14 amino acids. The V and J ends lost 4 bases and 2 bases, in that order; junction bases with no gene match: 3. In germline, CDR1 is SGHTA, CDR2 FQGNSA. In DNA, the CDR3 is TGTGCCAGCAGCTCAGCGGGGGGCCCCTACGAGCAGTACTTC. Translated, it gives CASSSAGGPYEQYF.

This chain uses TRBV5-1 with TRBJ2-7, with D perhaps TRBD2 (7 bases). Germline values: CDR1 SGHRS, CDR2 YFSETQ. V lost 3 bases, J lost 1 base, and 23 bases lay in between. This CDR3 comprises 18 residues. As DNA, the CDR3 is TGCGCCAGCAGCTACTATAGGAGCGGCGGGGGCGGATCCTACGAGCAGTACTTC. Translating gives CASSYYRSGGGGSYEQYF.